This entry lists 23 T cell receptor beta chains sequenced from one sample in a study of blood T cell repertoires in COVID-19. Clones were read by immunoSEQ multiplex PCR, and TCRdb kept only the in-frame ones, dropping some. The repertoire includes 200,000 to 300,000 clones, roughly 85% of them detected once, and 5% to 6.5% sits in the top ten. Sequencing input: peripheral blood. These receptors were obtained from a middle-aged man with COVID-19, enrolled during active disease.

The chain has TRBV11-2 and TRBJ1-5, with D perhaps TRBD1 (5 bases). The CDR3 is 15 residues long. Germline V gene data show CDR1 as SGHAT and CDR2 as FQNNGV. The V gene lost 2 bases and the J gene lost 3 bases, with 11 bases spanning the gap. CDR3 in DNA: TGTGCCAGCAGCTTATATGGGGCCCTCAATCAGCCCCAGCATTTT. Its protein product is CASSLYGALNQPQHF.

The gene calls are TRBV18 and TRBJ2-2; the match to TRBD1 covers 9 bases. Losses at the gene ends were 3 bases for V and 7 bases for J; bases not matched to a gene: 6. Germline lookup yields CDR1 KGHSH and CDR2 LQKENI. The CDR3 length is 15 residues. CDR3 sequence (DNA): TGTGCCAGCTCACCGGGACAGGGACGAATCGGGGAGCTGTTTTTT. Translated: CASSPGQGRIGELFF.

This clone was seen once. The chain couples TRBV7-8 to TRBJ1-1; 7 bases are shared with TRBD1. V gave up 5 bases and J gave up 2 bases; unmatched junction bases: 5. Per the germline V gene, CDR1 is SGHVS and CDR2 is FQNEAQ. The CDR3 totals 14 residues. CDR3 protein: CASSGRDSNTEAFF. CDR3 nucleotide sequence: TGTGCCAGCAGCGGCCGGGACAGCAACACTGAAGCTTTCTTT.

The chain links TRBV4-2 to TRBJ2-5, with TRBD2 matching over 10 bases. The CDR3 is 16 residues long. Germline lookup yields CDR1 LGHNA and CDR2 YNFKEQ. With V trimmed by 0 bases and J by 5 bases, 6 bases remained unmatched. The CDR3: CASSQEQRGGYETQYF. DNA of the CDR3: TGTGCCAGCAGCCAAGAACAGCGGGGGGGCTATGAGACCCAGTACTTC.

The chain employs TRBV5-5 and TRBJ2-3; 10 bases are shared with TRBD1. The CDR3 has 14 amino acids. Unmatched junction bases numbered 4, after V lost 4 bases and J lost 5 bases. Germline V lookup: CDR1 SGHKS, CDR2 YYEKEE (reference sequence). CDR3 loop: CASSVGQGEDTQYF. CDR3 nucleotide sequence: TGTGCCAGCAGCGTAGGACAGGGGGAAGATACGCAGTATTTT.

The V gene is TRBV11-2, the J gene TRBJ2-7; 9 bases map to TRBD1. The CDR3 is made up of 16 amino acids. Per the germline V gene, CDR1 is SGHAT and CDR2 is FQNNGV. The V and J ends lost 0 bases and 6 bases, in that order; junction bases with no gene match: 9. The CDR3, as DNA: TGTGCCAGCAGCTTAGATACGGGACAGGGCTACTCCGAGCAGTACTTC. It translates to CASSLDTGQGYSEQYF.

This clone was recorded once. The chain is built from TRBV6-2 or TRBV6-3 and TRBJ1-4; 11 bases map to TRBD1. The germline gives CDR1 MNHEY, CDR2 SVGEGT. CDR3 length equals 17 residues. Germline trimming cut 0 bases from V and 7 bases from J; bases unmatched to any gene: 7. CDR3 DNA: TGTGCCAGCAGTTACTCGTTTGGACAGGGGGCCTCTGAAAAACTGTTTTTT. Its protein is CASSYSFGQGASEKLFF.

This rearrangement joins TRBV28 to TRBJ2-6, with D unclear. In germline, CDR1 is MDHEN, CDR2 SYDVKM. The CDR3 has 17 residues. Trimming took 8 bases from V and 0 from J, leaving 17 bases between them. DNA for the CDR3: TGTGCCAGCCAGCGCCCCTCGGCCGGCTCTGGGGCCAACGTCCTGACTTTC. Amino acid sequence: CASQRPSAGSGANVLTF.

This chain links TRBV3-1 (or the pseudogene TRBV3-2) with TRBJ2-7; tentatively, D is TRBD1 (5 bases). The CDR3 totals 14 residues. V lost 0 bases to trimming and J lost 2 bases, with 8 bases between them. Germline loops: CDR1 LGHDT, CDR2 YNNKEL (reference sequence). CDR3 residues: CASSQEGRAYEQYF. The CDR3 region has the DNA TGTGCCAGCAGCCAAGAGGGCAGGGCCTACGAGCAGTACTTC.

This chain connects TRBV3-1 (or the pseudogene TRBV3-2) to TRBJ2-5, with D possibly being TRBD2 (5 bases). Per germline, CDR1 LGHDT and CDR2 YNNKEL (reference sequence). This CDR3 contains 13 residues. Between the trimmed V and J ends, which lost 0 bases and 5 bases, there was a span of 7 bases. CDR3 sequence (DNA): TGTGCCAGCAGCCAAGAAAGAGGGGAGACCCAGTACTTC. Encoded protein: CASSQERGETQYF.

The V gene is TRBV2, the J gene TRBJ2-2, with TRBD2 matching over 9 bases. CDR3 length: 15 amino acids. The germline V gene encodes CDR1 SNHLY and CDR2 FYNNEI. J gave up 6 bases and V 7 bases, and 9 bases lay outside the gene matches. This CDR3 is CASKTTRTSAGELFF. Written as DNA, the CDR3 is TGTGCCAGCAAAACAACTCGGACTAGCGCCGGGGAGCTGTTTTTT.

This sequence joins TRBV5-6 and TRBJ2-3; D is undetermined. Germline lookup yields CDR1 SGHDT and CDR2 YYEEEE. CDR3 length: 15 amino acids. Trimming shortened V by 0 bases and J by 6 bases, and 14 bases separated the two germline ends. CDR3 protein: CASSLDFEPTDTQYF. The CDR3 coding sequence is TGTGCCAGCAGCTTGGACTTTGAGCCTACGGATACGCAGTATTTT.

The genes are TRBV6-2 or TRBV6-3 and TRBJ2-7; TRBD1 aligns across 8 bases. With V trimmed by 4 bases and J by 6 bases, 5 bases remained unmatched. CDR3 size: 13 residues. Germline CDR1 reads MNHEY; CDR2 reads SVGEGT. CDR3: CASSSQTGGEQYF. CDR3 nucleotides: TGTGCCAGCAGTTCCCAAACAGGGGGCGAGCAGTACTTC.

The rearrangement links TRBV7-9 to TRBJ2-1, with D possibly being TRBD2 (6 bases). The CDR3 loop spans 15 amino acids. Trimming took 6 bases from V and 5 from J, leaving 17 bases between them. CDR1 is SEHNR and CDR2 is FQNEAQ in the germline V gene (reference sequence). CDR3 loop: CASRSSGGINNEQFF. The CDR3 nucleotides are TGTGCCAGCAGAAGTAGCGGAGGAATAAACAATGAGCAGTTCTTC.

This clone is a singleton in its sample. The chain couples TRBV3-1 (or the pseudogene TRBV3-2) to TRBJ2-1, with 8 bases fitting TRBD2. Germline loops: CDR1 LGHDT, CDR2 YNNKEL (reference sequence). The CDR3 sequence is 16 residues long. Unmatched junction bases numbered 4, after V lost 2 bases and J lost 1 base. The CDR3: CASSQQRGGSYNEQFF. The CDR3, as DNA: TGTGCCAGCAGCCAACAACGGGGGGGTTCCTACAATGAGCAGTTCTTC.

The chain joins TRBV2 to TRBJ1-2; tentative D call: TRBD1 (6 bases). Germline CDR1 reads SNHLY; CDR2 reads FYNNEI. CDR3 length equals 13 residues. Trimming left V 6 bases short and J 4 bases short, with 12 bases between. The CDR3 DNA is TGTGCCAGCAGCACAGGGCTTAGCTATGGCTACACCTTC. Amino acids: CASSTGLSYGYTF.

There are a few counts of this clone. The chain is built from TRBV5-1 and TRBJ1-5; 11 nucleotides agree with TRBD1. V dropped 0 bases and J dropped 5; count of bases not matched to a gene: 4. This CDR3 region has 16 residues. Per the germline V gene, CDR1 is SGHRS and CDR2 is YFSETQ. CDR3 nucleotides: TGCGCCAGCAGCTTGGGAGGGACAGGGGGTTATCAGCCCCAGCATTTT. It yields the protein CASSLGGTGGYQPQHF.

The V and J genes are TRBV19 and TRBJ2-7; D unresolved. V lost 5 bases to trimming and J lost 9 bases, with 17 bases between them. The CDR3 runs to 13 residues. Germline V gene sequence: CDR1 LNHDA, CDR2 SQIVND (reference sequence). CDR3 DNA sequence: TGTGCCAGTAGTCCAGGTAGATTCGCACTGCAGTACTTC. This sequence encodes CASSPGRFALQYF.

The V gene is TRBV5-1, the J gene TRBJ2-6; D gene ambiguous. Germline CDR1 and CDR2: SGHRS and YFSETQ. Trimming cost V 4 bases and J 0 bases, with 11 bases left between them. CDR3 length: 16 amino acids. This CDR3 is CASSLALSSGANVLTF. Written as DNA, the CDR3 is TGCGCCAGCAGCCTGGCGTTGTCCTCTGGGGCCAACGTCCTGACTTTC.

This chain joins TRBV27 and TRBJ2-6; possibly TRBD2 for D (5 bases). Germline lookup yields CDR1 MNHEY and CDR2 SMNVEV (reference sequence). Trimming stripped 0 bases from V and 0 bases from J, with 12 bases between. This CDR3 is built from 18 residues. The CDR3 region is CASSLSYREYSGANVLTF. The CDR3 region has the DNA TGTGCCAGCAGTTTATCGTACCGGGAATACTCTGGGGCCAACGTCCTGACTTTC.

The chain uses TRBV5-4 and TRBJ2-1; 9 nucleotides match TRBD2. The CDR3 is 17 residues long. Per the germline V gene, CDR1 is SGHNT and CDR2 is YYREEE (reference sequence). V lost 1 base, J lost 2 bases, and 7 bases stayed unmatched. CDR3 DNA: TGTGCCAGCAGCTTGCCGCGGCGGGGGGGTACCTACAATGAGCAGTTCTTC. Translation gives CASSLPRRGGTYNEQFF.

CDR3 protein: CASSEPGQGSRELFF. As DNA, the CDR3 is TGTGCCAGCAGCGAACCGGGACAGGGATCCCGGGAGCTGTTTTTT. This rearrangement joins TRBV27 to TRBJ2-2, with 9 bases that match TRBD1. Germline trimming cut 6 bases from V and 9 bases from J; bases unmatched to any gene: 11. The CDR3 totals 15 residues. Germline CDR1 reads MNHEY; CDR2 reads SMNVEV (reference sequence).

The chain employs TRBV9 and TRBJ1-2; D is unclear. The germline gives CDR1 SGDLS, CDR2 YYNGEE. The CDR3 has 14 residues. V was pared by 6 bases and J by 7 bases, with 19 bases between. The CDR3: CASKKRSDSTGYTF. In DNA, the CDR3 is TGTGCCAGCAAAAAAAGAAGTGACTCGACTGGCTACACCTTC.